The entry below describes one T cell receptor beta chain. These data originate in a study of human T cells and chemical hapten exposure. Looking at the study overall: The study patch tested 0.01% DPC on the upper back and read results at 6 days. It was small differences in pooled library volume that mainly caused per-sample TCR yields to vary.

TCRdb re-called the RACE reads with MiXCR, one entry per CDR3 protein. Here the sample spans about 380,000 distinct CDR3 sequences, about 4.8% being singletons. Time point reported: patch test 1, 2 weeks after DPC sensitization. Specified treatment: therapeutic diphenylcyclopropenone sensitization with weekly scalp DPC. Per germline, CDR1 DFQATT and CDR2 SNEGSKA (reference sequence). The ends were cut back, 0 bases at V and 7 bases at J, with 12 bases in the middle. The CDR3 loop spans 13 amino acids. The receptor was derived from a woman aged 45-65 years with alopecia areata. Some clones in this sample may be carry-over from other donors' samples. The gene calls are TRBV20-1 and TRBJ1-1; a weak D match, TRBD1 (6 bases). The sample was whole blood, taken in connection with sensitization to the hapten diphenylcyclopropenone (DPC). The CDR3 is CSARDTGAGEAFF. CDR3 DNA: TGCAGTGCTAGAGATACGGGGGCAGGTGAAGCTTTCTTT.